Shown below are 11 T cell receptor beta chains from a single sample sequenced in a study of T-cell memory formation after mild COVID-19. TCRdb processed the 5' RACE reads anew with MiXCR; each CDR3 protein has one entry. The repertoire consists of around 340,000 distinct CDR3 sequences, with approximately 15% occurring once and the leading ten covering about 20%. Sample: PBMCs or a T cell subset sorted from them (not recorded which). These receptors all stem from a man in his late teens or twenties who had mild COVID-19 (a few samples of this study predate the infection). Cell type and time point are not known.

CDR3 coding DNA: TGTGCCAGCAGCTTAGGGGCCTACTCCTACGAGCAGTACTTC. Amino acids: CASSLGAYSYEQYF. This rearrangement joins TRBV7-2 to TRBJ2-7; D unclear. Germline V gives CDR1 SGHTA, CDR2 FQGNSA. Between the trimmed V and J ends, which lost 1 base and 0 bases, there was a span of 7 bases. The CDR3 runs 14 residues.

The chain is built from TRBV24-1 and TRBJ2-5; 9 positions match TRBD2. The CDR3 consists of 16 residues. The germline V gene encodes CDR1 KGHDR and CDR2 SFDVKD. J lost 5 bases, V lost 1 base, and 7 bases had no gene match. The CDR3 coding sequence is TGTGCCACCAGTGATTTTACCAGCGGGGGGATCGAGACCCAGTACTTC. Translation: CATSDFTSGGIETQYF.

The table lists this clonotype with many counts. This chain connects TRBV6-5 to TRBJ1-6; perhaps TRBD1 as D (5 bases). Germline V CDR1 and CDR2: MNHEY, SVGAGI. V lost 5 bases to trimming and J lost 0 bases, with 17 bases between them. The CDR3 contains 18 residues. In DNA form, the CDR3 reads TGTGCCAGCAGTAACTATCCTGGGGGGAGCTCCTATAATTCACCCCTCCACTTT. Protein product: CASSNYPGGSSYNSPLHF.

The chain links TRBV4-1 to TRBJ2-7; D is undetermined. The CDR3 totals 13 residues. Trimming removed 0 bases at V and 11 bases at J, with 14 bases between. Germline V lookup: CDR1 MGHRA, CDR2 YSYEKL. In DNA, the CDR3 is TGCGCCAGCAGCCAAGATAAAGGTACTGGGGAGTACTTC. Residues: CASSQDKGTGEYF.

This sequence joins TRBV4-3 and TRBJ2-2, with D perhaps TRBD1 or TRBD2 (6 bases each). Germline V gene lookup returns CDR1 LGHNA and CDR2 YSLEER. CDR3 length equals 15 residues. V lost 8 bases to trimming and J lost 6 bases, with 19 bases between them. CDR3: CASGPWGARAGELFF. DNA for the CDR3: TGCGCCAGCGGACCTTGGGGGGCAAGGGCCGGGGAGCTGTTTTTT.

There are a few counts of this clonotype. This chain links TRBV4-1 with TRBJ2-1; 13 nucleotides agree with TRBD2. Trimming removed 4 bases from V and 7 bases from J; junction bases left unmatched: 16. Germline-derived CDR1 and CDR2 are MGHRA and YSYEKL. The CDR3 is 19 amino acids. The CDR3 DNA reads TGCGCCAGCAGCCCGAGATTACTAGCGGGGGGGACTGTGGTTAATGAGCAGTTCTTC. Its translation is CASSPRLLAGGTVVNEQFF.

As regards this clonotype: At one end, the junction sequence differs from germline, possibly due to a read error. The genes are TRBV12-3 or TRBV12-4 and TRBJ2-5; 8 nucleotides agree with TRBD2. The CDR3 runs to 16 residues. Written as DNA, the CDR3 is TGTGCCTGCAGCCCGGTCGGGGGGGCGTCGCAAGAGACCCAGTACTTC. This translates into CACSPVGGASQETQYF.

This chain joins TRBV29-1 and TRBJ2-5; 7 positions match TRBD2. Per germline, CDR1 SQVTM and CDR2 ANQGSEA. CDR3 length equals 14 residues. J gave up 2 bases and V 7 bases, and 10 bases lay outside the gene matches. CDR3 amino acids: CSEDGAGEQETQYF. The CDR3 DNA sequence: TGCAGCGAAGACGGGGCGGGGGAACAAGAGACCCAGTACTTC.

V gene TRBV6-2 or TRBV6-3 combines with J gene TRBJ2-1, with 7 positions matching TRBD1. J lost 5 bases, V lost 7 bases, and 5 bases had no gene match. Germline CDR1 MNHEY, CDR2 SVGEGT. This CDR3 comprises 13 residues. The chain's CDR3 is CASTRDSHNEQFF. CDR3 sequence (DNA): TGTGCCAGCACCCGGGACAGCCACAATGAGCAGTTCTTC.

Many counts were recorded for this clonotype. The chain is built from TRBV5-1 and TRBJ2-7; D unresolved. CDR1 SGHRS and CDR2 YFSETQ come from the germline V gene. The CDR3 length is 14 residues. Trimming removed 4 bases from V and 0 bases from J, with 11 bases in between. The CDR3 loop is CASSPLRSSYEQYF. The CDR3 bases are TGCGCCAGCAGCCCCCTAAGGAGCTCCTACGAGCAGTACTTC. Combining the CDR3 with reference TRBV5-1 and TRBJ2-7 gives the whole variable domain KAGVTQTPRYLIKTRGQQVTLSCSPISGHRSVSWYQQTPGQGLQFLFEYFSETQRNKGNFPGRFSGRQFSNSRSEMNVSTLELGDSALYLCASSPLRSSYEQYFGPGTRLTVT.

This clonotype appeared many times. The V and J genes are TRBV20-1 and TRBJ1-6; D is unclear. In germline, CDR1 is DFQATT, CDR2 SNEGSKA (reference sequence). With 0 bases removed from V and 8 bases from J, the gap between germline ends came to 14 bases. This CDR3 contains 15 residues. DNA of the CDR3: TGCAGTGCTAGAGATTGGGTAGTCAACCATTCACCCCTCCACTTT. Translation gives CSARDWVVNHSPLHF.